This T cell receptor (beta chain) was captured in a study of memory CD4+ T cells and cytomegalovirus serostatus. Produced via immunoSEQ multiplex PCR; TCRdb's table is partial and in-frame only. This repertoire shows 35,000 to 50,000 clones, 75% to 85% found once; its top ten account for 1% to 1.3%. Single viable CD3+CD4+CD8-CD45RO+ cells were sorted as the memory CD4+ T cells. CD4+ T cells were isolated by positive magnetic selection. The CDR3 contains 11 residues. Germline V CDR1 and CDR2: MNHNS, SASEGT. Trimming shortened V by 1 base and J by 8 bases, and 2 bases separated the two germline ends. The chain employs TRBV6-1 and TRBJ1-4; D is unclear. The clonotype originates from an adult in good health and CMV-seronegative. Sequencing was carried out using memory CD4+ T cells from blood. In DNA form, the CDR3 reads TGTGCCAGCAGTGAAGGCGAAAAACTGTTTTTT. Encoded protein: CASSEGEKLFF.